Following are 8 T cell receptor beta chains from one sample sequenced in a study of blood T cell repertoires in COVID-19. Clones were read by immunoSEQ multiplex PCR, and TCRdb kept only the in-frame ones, dropping some. The profile shows around 300,000 clones, around 87% of them singletons. Sequencing used PBMCs or T cells enriched from blood (not recorded which). These receptors all come from a woman in her 30s who had recovered from COVID-19.

The rearrangement links TRBV6-1 to TRBJ2-2, with 10 bases aligning to TRBD1. CDR1 and CDR2 (germline): MNHNS, SASEGT. The CDR3 is 15 residues long. V shed 2 bases, J shed 7 bases, and the junction held 4 bases outside the gene matches. The CDR3 sequence is CASSEPGQGIGELFF. The DNA of the CDR3 is TGTGCCAGCAGTGAACCGGGACAGGGGATCGGGGAGCTGTTTTTT.

This rearrangement joins TRBV5-6 to TRBJ2-5; TRBD2 matches 13 bases. CDR3 length equals 17 residues. Germline V CDR1 and CDR2: SGHDT, YYEEEE. After removal of 0 bases from V and 5 bases from J, the junction contained 7 bases not matched to a gene. The CDR3 DNA reads TGTGCCAGCAGCTTGGGAGTGACTAGCGGGGGGTGGGAGACCCAGTACTTC. Its translation is CASSLGVTSGGWETQYF.

Note on this clone: At the DNA level, this CDR3 is encoded by other sequences in the same sample as well. The gene calls are TRBV5-4 and TRBJ1-1; 10 bases are a match to TRBD1. The CDR3 runs to 14 residues. With 2 bases clipped from V and 4 bases from J, the junction kept 2 bases outside the gene matches. Germline V gene lookup returns CDR1 SGHNT and CDR2 YYREEE (reference sequence). The CDR3 loop reads CASSFGQGGTEAFF. DNA for the CDR3: TGTGCCAGCAGCTTCGGACAGGGGGGCACTGAAGCTTTCTTT.

The chain is built from TRBV19 and TRBJ1-2; D unresolved. This CDR3 spans 15 amino acids. Germline lookup yields CDR1 LNHDA and CDR2 SQIVND (reference sequence). With 5 bases removed from V and 4 bases from J, the gap between germline ends came to 17 bases. In nucleotides, the CDR3 is TGTGCCAGTAGTCACAGAGCCGCAGACCTCTATGGCTACACCTTC. This gives the protein CASSHRAADLYGYTF. Full variable domain (outside the CDR3, taken from reference TRBV19 and TRBJ1-2): DGGITQSPKYLFRKEGQNVTLSCEQNLNHDAMYWYRQDPGQGLRLIYYSQIVNDFQKGDIAEGYSVSREKKESFPLTVTSAQKNPTAFYLCASSHRAADLYGYTFGSGTRLTVV.

The chain uses TRBV19 and TRBJ1-1, with D uncertain. The V gene's germline CDR1 is LNHDA and CDR2 SQIVND (reference sequence). The V end was cut by 4 bases, the J end by 2 bases, with 11 bases between. The length of the CDR3 is 14 residues. CDR3 DNA sequence: TGTGCCAGTAGTACGGGGTGGGGTAACACTGAAGCTTTCTTT. It translates to CASSTGWGNTEAFF.

This clone occurred a few times. The chain links TRBV7-9 to TRBJ2-1; 8 bases line up with TRBD2. The V gene end was trimmed by 1 base and the J gene end by 9 bases; junction bases not matched to a gene: 11. The CDR3 consists of 16 residues. Germline V gene lookup returns CDR1 SEHNR and CDR2 FQNEAQ (reference sequence). In DNA, the CDR3 is TGTGCCAGCAGCTTAGGGACTAGCCGGCTAGTAGGTGAGCAGTTCTTC. Translated, it gives CASSLGTSRLVGEQFF.

This sequence joins TRBV7-9 and TRBJ1-2; 7 bases fit TRBD1. V shed 1 base and J 5 bases; nucleotides not matched to a gene: 10. This CDR3 is 16 amino acids long. Germline-derived CDR1 and CDR2 are SEHNR and FQNEAQ (reference sequence). The CDR3 region has the DNA TGTGCCAGCAGCTTAGGTCCAGGGGGGACTGGGTATGGCTACACCTTC. Translation gives CASSLGPGGTGYGYTF.

The chain uses TRBV28 and TRBJ1-1; no clear D. V was trimmed by 5 bases and J by 11 bases, leaving 12 bases between them. The germline CDR1 and CDR2 sequences are MDHEN and SYDVKM. This CDR3 has 11 amino acids. The CDR3 sequence: CASSPALGAFF. The CDR3 DNA sequence: TGTGCCAGCAGTCCTGCCCTCGGGGCTTTCTTT.